This T cell receptor (beta chain) was obtained from a study of T cells in Graves' hyperthyroidism and ophthalmopathy. Amplification yielded TCR beta CDR3 regions, with RNA transcripts as the source. A first-round RT-PCR of the TCR CDR3 used the HTBI primer set. Using its own MiXCR run on the multiplex PCR reads, TCRdb lists one record per CDR3 protein. The table records a few hundred thousand distinct CDR3 sequences, around 15% of them present only once. The V gene lost 4 bases and the J gene lost 3 bases, with 18 bases spanning the gap. The CDR3 is 16 amino acids. Germline V gene lookup returns CDR1 MGHRA and CDR2 YSYEKL.

The source material was blood. V gene TRBV4-1 combines with J gene TRBJ1-1; D may be TRBD1 (5 bases). The clonotype was recovered from a woman under 40 with Graves' ophthalmopathy. The CDR3 nucleotides read TGCGCCAGCAGCCTAAGCCTTAGGGGAAGTGACACTGAAGCTTTCTTT. Amino acid sequence: CASSLSLRGSDTEAFF.